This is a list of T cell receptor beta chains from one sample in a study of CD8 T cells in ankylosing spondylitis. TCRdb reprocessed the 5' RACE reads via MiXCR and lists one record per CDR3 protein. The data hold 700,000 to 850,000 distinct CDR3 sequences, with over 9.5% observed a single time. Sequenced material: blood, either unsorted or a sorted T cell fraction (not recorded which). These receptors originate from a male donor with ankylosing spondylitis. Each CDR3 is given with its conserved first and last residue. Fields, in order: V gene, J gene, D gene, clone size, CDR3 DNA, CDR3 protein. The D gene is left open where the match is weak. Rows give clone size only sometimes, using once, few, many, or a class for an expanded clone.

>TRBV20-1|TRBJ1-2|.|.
TGCAGTGCTAGGCAGGGATTGGGCTATGGCTACACCTTC
CSARQGLGYGYTF
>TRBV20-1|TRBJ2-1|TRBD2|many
TGCAGTGCTAGAGATCCGCGTAGCGGGGGCCTGGGTGAGCAGTTCTTC
CSARDPRSGGLGEQFF
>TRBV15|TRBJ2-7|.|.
TGTGCCACCGGTCGGGGGTGGAGATACGAGCAGTACTTC
CATGRGWRYEQYF
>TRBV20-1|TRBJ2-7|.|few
TGCAGTGCTAGAGAAAGGGTCGAGCAGTACTTC
CSARERVEQYF
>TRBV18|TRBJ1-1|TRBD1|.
TGTGCCAGCTCACACCGGGACAGGGAGCAAGCTTTCTTT
CASSHRDREQAFF
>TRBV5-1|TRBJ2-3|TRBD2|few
TGCGCCAGCAGCTTAGGGACTAGCGCGGCAGATACGCAGTATTTT
CASSLGTSAADTQYF
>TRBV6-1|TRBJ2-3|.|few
TGTGCCAGCAGTGAACTTGCCCTGCGCACAGATACGCAGTATTTT
CASSELALRTDTQYF
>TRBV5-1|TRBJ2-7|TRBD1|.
TGCGCCAGCAGCCCCGGACAGGGGGCGAGCTCCTACGAGCAGTACTTC
CASSPGQGASSYEQYF
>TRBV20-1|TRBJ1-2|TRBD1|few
TGCAGTGCTAGAGCCCCGGGACAGCTTTATTATGGCTACACCTTC
CSARAPGQLYYGYTF
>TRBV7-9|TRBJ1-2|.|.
TGTGCCAGCACCGGCAGGGTAGCTGGCTACACCTTC
CASTGRVAGYTF